Below, one T cell receptor (beta chain) is given with its context. Its antigen remains unidentified. The sample comes from a study of graft-versus-host responses after intestinal transplantation. Across the study: Isolated intestinal, liver-intestinal, or multivisceral transplants were what recipients had. All recipients got anti-thymocyte globulin induction, then tacrolimus and steroids for 2 to 4 years.

Germline values: CDR1 SGHTA, CDR2 FQGNSA. V lost 5 bases to trimming and J lost 0 bases, with 14 bases between them. CDR3 length equals 16 residues. Produced via immunoSEQ multiplex PCR; TCRdb's table is partial and in-frame only. The table records roughly 6,700 clones, 89% of them present only once. Study-wide points: Across patients carrying graft-donor T cell macrochimerism, allografts held high graft-versus-host to host-versus-graft clonal ratios.

The TCR comes from a human patient who received an intestinal transplant, so some T cells may come from the graft donor. The sample consisted of PBMCs, taken around 82 days after transplant. This sequence joins TRBV7-2 and TRBJ1-3; D remains ambiguous. CDR3 sequence: CASSVEPGLSGNTIYF. CDR3 in DNA: TGTGCCAGCAGCGTCGAACCAGGACTCTCTGGAAACACCATATATTTT.